This TCR beta chain was recorded in a study of T cells in Graves' hyperthyroidism and ophthalmopathy. It was RNA transcripts that yielded the amplified TCR beta CDR3 regions. The HTBI primer set was used in a first-round RT-PCR of the TCR CDR3. TCRdb processed the multiplex PCR reads anew with MiXCR; each CDR3 protein has one entry. This sample has 400,000 to 500,000 distinct CDR3 sequences; about 15% occur once, and the top ten carry less than 20%. Details on this clonotype: Given the absence of the conserved phenylalanine or tryptophan at the CDR3 end, a read error is likely.

The CDR3 is 14 amino acids. V was shortened by 5 bases and J by 0 bases, with 10 bases between the two germline ends. Germline-derived CDR1 and CDR2 are MNHEY and SMNVEV (reference sequence). Input material: blood. This TCR was sampled from a woman aged 18 to 35 with Graves' hyperthyroidism. This chain joins TRBV27 and TRBJ1-1, with unresolved D. CDR3 residues: CASSAHRVNTEAFY. CDR3 coding DNA: TGTGCCAGCAGTGCTCATAGGGTGAACACTGAAGCTTTCTAT.